Following are 13 T cell receptor beta chains from one sample sequenced in a study of blood T cell repertoires in COVID-19. The method was immunoSEQ multiplex PCR; TCRdb's version includes in-frame clones alone and lacks a portion of them. The sample includes about 180,000 clones, 86% of them seen just once. Sequencing was carried out using peripheral blood. These receptors came from a man aged 50 to 60 with active or convalescent COVID-19.

The rearrangement links TRBV20-1 to TRBJ1-2; D is possibly TRBD1 (6 bases). The ends were cut back, 4 bases at V and 6 bases at J, with 9 bases in the middle. Germline CDR1 and CDR2: DFQATT and SNEGSKA (reference sequence). This CDR3 comprises 11 residues. CDR3 amino acids: CSATGANGYTF. The CDR3, as DNA: TGCAGTGCTACAGGGGCCAATGGCTACACCTTC.

This clone was recorded a few times. The chain employs TRBV6-1 and TRBJ2-1; 11 nucleotides line up with TRBD2. This CDR3 contains 16 residues. With 4 bases clipped from V and 0 bases from J, the junction kept 2 bases outside the gene matches. Germline CDR1 and CDR2: MNHNS and SASEGT. The CDR3 region has the DNA TGTGCCAGCAGTGCTACTAGCGGGGGCTCCTACAATGAGCAGTTCTTC. It yields the protein CASSATSGGSYNEQFF.

The genes are TRBV10-3 and TRBJ2-1; maybe TRBD1 (6 bases). The V and J ends lost 3 bases and 13 bases respectively, with 16 bases between them. CDR1 and CDR2 from the germline V gene are ENHRY and SYGVKD. The CDR3 is 13 residues long. DNA of the CDR3: TGTGCCATCAGTGACGCAGGGGTCCTCTTTCAGTTCTTC. It codes for CAISDAGVLFQFF.

This chain connects TRBV19 to TRBJ1-3; D call uncertain. Trimming removed 5 bases from V and 0 bases from J, with 5 bases in between. This CDR3 spans 13 amino acids. Germline assignment: CDR1 LNHDA and CDR2 SQIVND (reference sequence). The CDR3 region is CASSYTSGNTIYF. The CDR3 coding sequence is TGTGCCAGTAGTTACACCTCTGGAAACACCATATATTTT.

This chain links TRBV18 with TRBJ1-2; TRBD1 is a possible D gene (6 bases). The V end was cut by 1 base, the J end by 6 bases, with 12 bases between. This CDR3 is 14 amino acids long. Germline V CDR1 and CDR2: KGHSH, LQKENI. This chain's CDR3 is CASSPQGGFNGYTF. DNA for the CDR3: TGTGCCAGCTCACCACAAGGGGGATTTAATGGCTACACCTTC.

The chain combines TRBV5-6 with TRBJ2-5; TRBD1 matches 7 bases. V was pared by 0 bases and J by 3 bases, with 5 bases of the junction left unmatched. Germline CDR1 is SGHDT and CDR2 is YYEEEE. The CDR3 spans 15 residues. This CDR3 reads CASSLEGQAKETQYF. The CDR3 DNA is TGTGCCAGCAGCTTGGAAGGACAGGCCAAAGAGACCCAGTACTTC. The entire variable domain, with the rest obtained from reference TRBV5-6 and TRBJ2-5, is as follows: DAGVTQSPTHLIKTRGQQVTLRCSPKSGHDTVSWYQQALGQGPQFIFQYYEEEERQRGNFPDRFSGHQFPNYSSELNVNALLLGDSALYLCASSLEGQAKETQYFGPGTRLLVL.

The genes are TRBV5-6 and TRBJ2-2; TRBD2 matches 8 bases. Germline CDR1 SGHDT, CDR2 YYEEEE. J gave up 6 bases and V 1 base, and 8 bases lay outside the gene matches. The CDR3 consists of 16 residues. For the CDR3, the DNA is TGTGCCAGCAGCTTGCCGGGACGGGGGGGCTCCGGGGAGCTGTTTTTT. Translation gives CASSLPGRGGSGELFF.

The rearrangement links TRBV21-1 to TRBJ2-2; no check of the table's D call, TRBD2, against the DNA was made. TRBV21-1 is given as a pseudogene. The CDR3 covers 15 residues. The CDR3 here is CASSKSASPTGELFF. The CDR3 DNA reads as TGTGCCAGCAGCAAAAGCGCTAGTCCTACCGGGGAGCTGTTTTTT.

The J gene is TRBJ2-3, the V gene TRBV15; the D gene is possibly TRBD1 (6 bases). The CDR3 totals 14 residues. Germline CDR1 is LNHNV and CDR2 is YYDKDF (reference sequence). Trimming shortened V by 3 bases and J by 4 bases, and 11 bases separated the two germline ends. DNA for the CDR3: TGTGCCACCAGCAGGGACAGTATTCCAGATACGCAGTATTTT. This codes for CATSRDSIPDTQYF.

This chain connects TRBV28 to TRBJ1-2; D is perhaps TRBD1 (6 bases). This CDR3 is built from 15 residues. Deletions cut 6 bases from V and 6 bases from J, with 20 bases between. Germline CDR1 and CDR2: MDHEN and SYDVKM. CDR3 coding DNA: TGTGCCAGCAGCCAGGGGTCAGGGCCCCCAGATGGCTACACCTTC. Translating gives CASSQGSGPPDGYTF.

This clone was counted between two and nine times. CDR3 in amino acids: CATMQGGLGEAFF. The CDR3 coding sequence is TGTGCCACCATGCAGGGTGGCTTGGGTGAAGCTTTCTTT. V gene TRBV24-1 combines with J gene TRBJ1-1, with D possibly matching TRBD1 (5 bases). CDR1 is KGHDR and CDR2 is SFDVKD in the germline V gene. The length of the CDR3 is 13 residues. Between the trimmed V and J ends, which lost 8 bases and 7 bases, there was a span of 16 bases.

The chain uses TRBV27 and TRBJ1-1, with a weak D call TRBD1 (5 bases). The germline V gene has CDR1 MNHEY and CDR2 SMNVEV (reference sequence). This CDR3 is built from 13 residues. V gave up 2 bases and J gave up 5 bases, with 9 bases separating them. The CDR3 nucleotides read TGTGCCAGCAGTTTAGGGGGGGTGACTGAAGCTTTCTTT. This codes for CASSLGGVTEAFF.

This clone appeared many times. The chain has TRBV7-9 and TRBJ1-2; D call uncertain. The CDR3 runs 14 residues. Germline-derived CDR1 and CDR2 are SEHNR and FQNEAQ (reference sequence). Between the trimmed V and J ends, which lost 2 bases and 2 bases, there was a span of 9 bases. The CDR3 region has the DNA TGTGCCAGCAGCTTACCAGCGGGGAACTATGGCTACACCTTC. Its translation: CASSLPAGNYGYTF.